These T cell receptor beta chains were read from a single sample in a study of blood T cell repertoires in COVID-19. The assay was immunoSEQ multiplex PCR, and TCRdb's table has in-frame clones only and misses some. Of about 220,000 clones listed, about 83% were seen once; the top ten hold 8.2%. Sample: peripheral blood. The receptors come from a woman aged 50 to 65 with acute or convalescent COVID-19. The CDR3 runs from the conserved cysteine through the conserved F or W. The D gene is left open where the match is weak.

CDR3 | V | D | J
CASSLVDSEVYF | TRBV7-8 | . | TRBJ1-3
CASSLAYGLAEETQYF | TRBV7-6 | TRBD2 | TRBJ2-5
CASSLRGGATASEQYF | TRBV5-8 | . | TRBJ2-7
CASRAGTRNTGELFF | TRBV2 | TRBD2 | TRBJ2-2
CASSCWDLSSYEQYF | TRBV5-1 | . | TRBJ2-7
CASSLVLAADTQYF | TRBV5-5 | TRBD2 | TRBJ2-3
CASSLGAGGSSEQYF | TRBV7-9 | TRBD1 | TRBJ2-7
CASSLAPGLAGPYEQYF | TRBV5-1 | TRBD2 | TRBJ2-7
CASSKALGPGSGTSGTEGEQYF | TRBV21-1 | . | TRBJ2-7
CASSYGSGRDEAFF | TRBV6-5 | . | TRBJ1-1
CASSESDYRSPLHF | TRBV10-1 | . | TRBJ1-6
CASSTTLRFDTGELFF | TRBV5-5 | . | TRBJ2-2
CASSYRGYNEQFF | TRBV6-5 | . | TRBJ2-1
CASSFRLAGSTDTQYF | TRBV6-6 | TRBD2 | TRBJ2-3
CASIPQGNDEQYF | TRBV28 | . | TRBJ2-7
CASSTSGVYEQYF | TRBV7-2 | . | TRBJ2-7
CASSLTGTLSYEQYF | TRBV6-5 | . | TRBJ2-7
CASSVGGDGYGYTF | TRBV9 | . | TRBJ1-2
CASSLTSDSYNEQFF | TRBV27 | TRBD2 | TRBJ2-1
CASSQWPGQSNYGYTF | TRBV5-1 | TRBD1 | TRBJ1-2
CASSPPSGSYEQYF | TRBV18 | TRBD2 | TRBJ2-7
CSAEGTSGRFQETQYF | TRBV29-1 | TRBD2 | TRBJ2-5
CASSPTSLDRGQYEQYF | TRBV4-1 | TRBD1 | TRBJ2-7
CASSLGTGRYNSPLHF | TRBV28 | TRBD1 | TRBJ1-6
CASSASETQYF | TRBV10-1 | . | TRBJ2-5
CASSWAQGGDEQFF | TRBV5-6 | . | TRBJ2-1
CAWAGTENSPLHF | TRBV30 | TRBD1 | TRBJ1-6
CASSSTPAYEQYF | TRBV5-6 | . | TRBJ2-7
CATSRAGSGDGTYEQYF | TRBV15 | TRBD2 | TRBJ2-7
CASSMGDRGRDSTEAFF | TRBV19 | TRBD1 | TRBJ1-1
CASGLVLRGRADTQYF | TRBV12-5 | TRBD1 | TRBJ2-3
CASRTLNTEAFF | TRBV3-1/TRBV3-2 | . | TRBJ1-1
CATSEHRGQEEQFF | TRBV24-1 | TRBD1 | TRBJ2-1
CASSSGGRRHEYF | TRBV6-2/TRBV6-3 | TRBD1 | TRBJ2-7
CASSPPGKANEKLFF | TRBV28 | . | TRBJ1-4
CAWSVRRGRVEQFF | TRBV30 | . | TRBJ2-1
CSVRQGTHYEQYF | TRBV29-1 | TRBD1 | TRBJ2-7
CASSLERQGMGTQYF | TRBV11-2 | TRBD1 | TRBJ2-5
CSVHRANYGYTF | TRBV29-1 | . | TRBJ1-2
CASSPRSGTSGSYEQYF | TRBV27 | TRBD2 | TRBJ2-7
CASSHTGRAAEKLFF | TRBV3-1/TRBV3-2 | . | TRBJ1-4
CASSDPGWGNTIYF | TRBV25-1 | . | TRBJ1-3
CASSVTGNPLGAFF | TRBV6-5 | . | TRBJ1-1
CASSQDLAGVPEQFF | TRBV3-1/TRBV3-2 | TRBD2 | TRBJ2-1
CASSSASGRWDEQYF | TRBV5-4 | TRBD2 | TRBJ2-7
CASSAPRGGQGANQPQHF | TRBV19 | TRBD1 | TRBJ1-5
CASKVAHNSPLHF | TRBV2 | . | TRBJ1-6
CASSLESGANVLTF | TRBV5-4 | . | TRBJ2-6
CASSQEPQPAGTEAFF | TRBV4-2 | . | TRBJ1-1
CSAAGEGKAFF | TRBV20-1 | . | TRBJ1-1
CASSIDGRGVETQYF | TRBV19 | . | TRBJ2-5
CASSLWDRPNEKLFF | TRBV11-2 | TRBD1 | TRBJ1-4
CASSERDRFYNSPLHF | TRBV2 | TRBD1 | TRBJ1-6
CASSIGDRGLNEQYF | TRBV19 | TRBD1 | TRBJ2-7
CASSPSPAAYEQYF | TRBV7-3 | . | TRBJ2-7
CASRQGAETQYF | TRBV28 | TRBD1 | TRBJ2-5
CASSLAVGSPEEKNIQYF | TRBV27 | . | TRBJ2-4
CATSDPSRDTETQYF | TRBV24-1 | . | TRBJ2-5
CASSYFATTLTSGEQYF | TRBV6-2/TRBV6-3 | . | TRBJ2-7